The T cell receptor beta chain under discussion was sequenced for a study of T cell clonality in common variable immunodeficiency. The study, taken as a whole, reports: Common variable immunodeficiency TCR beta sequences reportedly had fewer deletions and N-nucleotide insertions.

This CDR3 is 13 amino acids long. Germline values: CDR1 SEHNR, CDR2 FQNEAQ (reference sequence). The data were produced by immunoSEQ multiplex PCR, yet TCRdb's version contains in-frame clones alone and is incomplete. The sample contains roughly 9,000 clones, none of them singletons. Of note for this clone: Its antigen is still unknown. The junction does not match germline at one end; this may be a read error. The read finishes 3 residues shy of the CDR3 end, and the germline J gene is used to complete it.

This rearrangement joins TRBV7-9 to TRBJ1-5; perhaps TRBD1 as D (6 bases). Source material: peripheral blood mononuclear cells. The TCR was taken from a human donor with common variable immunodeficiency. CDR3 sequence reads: CSSSWGPGQPQHF. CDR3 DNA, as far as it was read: TGTTCCAGCAGCTGGGGGCCGGGTCAGCCC.